This T cell receptor (beta chain) was captured by sequencing in a study of cytomegalovirus exposure and HLA in healthy donors. Per germline, CDR1 MNHEY and CDR2 SMNVEV (reference sequence). V dropped 7 bases and J dropped 5; count of bases not matched to a gene: 9. There are 15 residues in the CDR3. Assay: immunoSEQ multiplex PCR; the TCRdb copy retains only in-frame clones and omits some. The table lists roughly 120,000 clones, about 84% of them singletons, with 4.9% in the top ten. The sequence was collected from a man younger than 35 in good health and CMV-seronegative. This chain uses TRBV27 with TRBJ1-5; 9 nucleotides line up with TRBD1. The sample comprised PBMCs. For the CDR3, the DNA is TGTGCCAGCACCGCCGGGACAGGGAGCGATCAGCCCCAGCATTTT. Protein: CASTAGTGSDQPQHF.